This section outlines one TCR beta chain sequence together with its context. The antigen remains unidentified. This entry comes from a study of T cell repertoires in cytomegalovirus infection. Study in general: In public TCR beta signatures, there were indications of both CMV infection and matching HLA type. Study findings and constraints: HLA-C-restricted TCR beta clonotypes specific for CMV led the ex vivo response.

TCRdb reprocessed the reads with MiXCR, giving one entry per CDR3 protein. The table includes about 260,000 distinct CDR3 sequences, roughly 13% detected once. CDR3 size: 16 residues. Germline assignment: CDR1 MDHEN and CDR2 SYDVKM. V was cut by 6 bases and J by 0 bases, with 15 bases left in between. This clonotype was sampled from a human donor in good health (CMV status not recorded). Some clones in this sample may be carry-over from other donors' samples. The gene calls are TRBV28 and TRBJ2-4; D remains unclear. The sample was PBMCs. The DNA for the CDR3 is TGTGCCAGCAGGACTTGGGCTTTTGGAGCCAAAAACATTCAGTACTTC. Translating gives CASRTWAFGAKNIQYF. The whole variable domain, remainder taken from reference TRBV28 and TRBJ2-4, is DVKVTQSSRYLVKRTGEKVFLECVQDMDHENMFWYRQDPGLGLRLIYFSYDVKMKEKGDIPEGYSVSREKKERFSLILESASTNQTSMYLCASRTWAFGAKNIQYFGAGTRLSVL.